This T cell receptor beta chain was identified in a study of T cell responses to AZD1222 COVID-19 vaccine. Comment on this clone: Its antigen is not known.

After removal of 5 bases from V and 5 bases from J, the junction contained 6 bases not matched to a gene. Germline V CDR1 and CDR2: MNHEY, SMNVEV (reference sequence). The CDR3 runs to 14 residues. TCRdb keeps only in-frame clones here, not all; method: immunoSEQ multiplex PCR. This table holds some 140,000 clones, around four fifths found once. Overall study findings and caveats: CD4 TCRs covered the whole spike, strongest at regions 160-218 and 743-854. Only a handful of AZD1222 recipients, six or seven in all, had baseline seropositivity.

The sequencing used peripheral blood, collected on day 0 of AZD1222 vaccination. This chain links TRBV27 with TRBJ1-1, with 9 positions matching TRBD1. The TCR was taken from an adult in good health. The CDR3: CASSPGQGATEAFF. CDR3 in DNA: TGTGCCAGCAGTCCGGGACAGGGAGCGACTGAAGCTTTCTTT.